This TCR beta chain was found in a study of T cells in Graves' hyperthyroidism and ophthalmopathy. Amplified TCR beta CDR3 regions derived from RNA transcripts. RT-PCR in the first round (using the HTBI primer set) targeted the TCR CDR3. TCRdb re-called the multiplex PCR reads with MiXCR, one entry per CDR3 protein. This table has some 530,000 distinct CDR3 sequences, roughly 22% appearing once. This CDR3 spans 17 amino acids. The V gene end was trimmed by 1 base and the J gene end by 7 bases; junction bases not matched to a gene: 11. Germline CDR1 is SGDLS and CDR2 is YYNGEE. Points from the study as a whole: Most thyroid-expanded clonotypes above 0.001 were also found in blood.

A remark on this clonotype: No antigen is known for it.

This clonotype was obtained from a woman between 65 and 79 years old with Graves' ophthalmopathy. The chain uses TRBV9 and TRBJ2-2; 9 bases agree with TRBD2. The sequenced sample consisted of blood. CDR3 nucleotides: TGTGCCAGCAGCGTAACCCCCGGCGGGAGGGCCAACGGGGAGCTGTTTTTT. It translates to CASSVTPGGRANGELFF.